These 27 T cell receptor beta chains came from one sample sequenced in a study of blood T cells in healthy people across ages. Primed by a sample-barcoded 5' primer and a J-beta primer mix, a second PCR proceeded for about 6 to 11 cycles. Via MiXCR, TCRdb re-called the 5' RACE reads, giving one row per CDR3 protein. Of 1.8 million or so distinct CDR3 sequences in the sample, 30% to 40% were seen once. What was sequenced was blood. The origin of the receptors is a human donor in good health.

The chain recombines TRBV4-2 with TRBJ1-5; TRBD1 is a possible D gene (6 bases). Trimming stripped 5 bases from V and 6 bases from J, with 14 bases between. Germline values: CDR1 LGHNA, CDR2 YNFKEQ. The CDR3 length is 14 residues. The CDR3 DNA reads TGTGCCAGCAGCTTGACCTCAGGGGCTCAGCCCCAGCATTTT. Encoded protein: CASSLTSGAQPQHF.

In this sample, this clonotype turned up many times. The genes are TRBV5-6 and TRBJ2-1, with D perhaps matching TRBD2 (6 bases). The CDR3 consists of 17 residues. The germline V gene has CDR1 SGHDT and CDR2 YYEEEE. Trimming pared 1 base from V and 7 bases from J, leaving 21 bases between. CDR3 region: CASSLRAPTLGGNEQFF. DNA for the CDR3: TGTGCCAGCAGCTTGAGGGCCCCTACCCTTGGGGGGAATGAGCAGTTCTTC.

The chain recombines TRBV5-1 with TRBJ2-5, with D possibly TRBD1 on 6 matching bases. The DNA end is more similar to TRBJ2-7, so the J call may be wrong. Germline V lookup: CDR1 SGHRS, CDR2 YFSETQ. This CDR3 is 14 amino acids long. CDR3 sequence reads: CASSLLTGKNEQYF. As DNA, the CDR3 is TGCGCCAGCAGCCTCCTAACAGGGAAGAACGAGCAGTACTTC.

The V call is TRBV12-3 or TRBV12-4, the J call TRBJ1-2; tentatively, D is TRBD1 (6 bases). V was trimmed by 5 bases and J by 5 bases, leaving 18 bases between them. This CDR3 region has 15 residues. CDR3 nucleotide sequence: TGTGCCAGCAGTCCCTACAGGGAGGATTCGTATGGCTACACCTTC. Translating it yields CASSPYREDSYGYTF.

At least ten counts were recorded for this clonotype. The gene calls are TRBV12-3 or TRBV12-4 and TRBJ1-2; maybe TRBD1 (5 bases). This CDR3 has 12 residues. V lost 6 bases and J 2 bases, leaving 7 bases between the germline ends. The CDR3 DNA reads TGTGCCAGCAGCGGGGGAAACTATGGCTACACCTTC. This encodes CASSGGNYGYTF.

The table lists this clonotype with many counts. The rearrangement links TRBV20-1 to TRBJ2-2, with D possibly called TRBD1 or TRBD2 (6 bases each). The germline V gene has CDR1 DFQATT and CDR2 SNEGSKA (reference sequence). CDR3 length: 14 residues. Trimming took off 3 bases at V and 0 bases at J, with 8 bases between the two ends. CDR3 nucleotides: TGCAGTGCTAGCGGGGGCGCGAACACCGGGGAGCTGTTTTTT. Translating gives CSASGGANTGELFF.

In this sample, this clonotype turned up a few times. The CDR3 spells CATSGGDWYEQYF. Written as DNA, the CDR3 is TGTGCCACCAGCGGGGGGGACTGGTACGAGCAGTACTTC. The genes are TRBV15 and TRBJ2-7; 7 nucleotides line up with TRBD2. CDR1 and CDR2 from the germline V gene are LNHNV and YYDKDF (reference sequence). The CDR3 runs 13 residues. The trim removed 5 bases at V and 4 bases at J, leaving 5 bases unmatched.

V and J are TRBV9 and TRBJ2-3, with 7 bases aligning to TRBD2. This CDR3 is 14 amino acids long. The germline V gene encodes CDR1 SGDLS and CDR2 YYNGEE. Unmatched junction bases numbered 5, after V lost 4 bases and J lost 3 bases. The CDR3 DNA reads TGTGCCAGCAGCCCGGGGGAGGGTACAGATACGCAGTATTTT. It yields the protein CASSPGEGTDTQYF.

This chain joins TRBV5-6 and TRBJ2-4; possible D gene TRBD1, 6 bases. Judging by the DNA end, TRBJ2-7 fits better; the J call may be wrong. CDR3 length equals 18 residues. Germline assignment: CDR1 SGHDT and CDR2 YYEEEE. The CDR3 DNA sequence: TGTGCCAGCAGCACCGTCACAGGGTCCCCCTTGGCCCTTTACGAGCAGTACTTC. Its translation: CASSTVTGSPLALYEQYF.

The chain has TRBV15 and TRBJ1-5, with D possibly TRBD1 on 5 matching bases. The CDR3 is made up of 16 amino acids. V was trimmed by 2 bases and J by 5 bases, leaving 16 bases between them. Germline-derived CDR1 and CDR2 are LNHNV and YYDKDF (reference sequence). In nucleotides, the CDR3 is TGTGCCACCAGCAGATCCGGGGCAAGGAGGTATCAGCCCCAGCATTTT. Protein sequence: CATSRSGARRYQPQHF.

A single count supports this clonotype. The genes are TRBV14 and TRBJ1-3; the D is unclear. V lost 4 bases and J 6 bases, leaving 7 bases between the germline ends. Germline V CDR1 and CDR2: SGHDN, FVKESK. The length of the CDR3 is 12 residues. The CDR3 bases are TGTGCCAGCAGCCTCCCAGAAAACACCATATATTTT. Its protein is CASSLPENTIYF.

About this clonotype itself: Sequence at one end of the junction differs from germline and may be a read error. The gene calls are TRBV7-6 and TRBJ1-1, with no clear D. The CDR3 is 14 amino acids. Germline values: CDR1 SGHVS, CDR2 FNYEAQ. This chain's CDR3 is CAGSIPGVNTEAFF. The CDR3 coding sequence is TGTGCCGGCAGCATACCTGGGGTGAACACTGAAGCTTTCTTT.

Only a few counts were recorded for this clonotype. This sequence joins TRBV4-1 and TRBJ2-5; D is perhaps TRBD2 (5 bases). With 0 bases removed from V and 4 bases from J, the gap between germline ends came to 12 bases. Germline CDR1 and CDR2: MGHRA and YSYEKL. This CDR3 spans 15 amino acids. The CDR3 sequence: CASSQDPWAGETQYF. In DNA form, the CDR3 reads TGCGCCAGCAGCCAAGATCCCTGGGCGGGAGAGACCCAGTACTTC.

The J gene is TRBJ2-7, the V gene TRBV4-2; D uncertain. The V and J ends lost 1 base and 3 bases respectively, with 7 bases between them. The CDR3 runs 13 residues. Germline CDR1 and CDR2: LGHNA and YNFKEQ. CDR3 coding DNA: TGTGCCAGCAGCCAAGCTCAGGACTACGAGCAGTACTTC. Translated: CASSQAQDYEQYF.

In its sample, this clonotype was seen many times. This chain joins TRBV5-1 and TRBJ1-1, with a weak D call TRBD1 (5 bases). V lost 4 bases, J lost 4 bases, and 23 bases lay in between. CDR1 and CDR2 from the germline V gene are SGHRS and YFSETQ. The CDR3 extends over 17 amino acids. CDR3 protein: CASSGGPRQTVRTEAFF. The CDR3 DNA is TGCGCCAGCAGCGGGGGACCTCGACAGACGGTGCGCACTGAAGCTTTCTTT. Supplemented by reference TRBV5-1 and TRBJ1-1, the full variable domain reads KAGVTQTPRYLIKTRGQQVTLSCSPISGHRSVSWYQQTPGQGLQFLFEYFSETQRNKGNFPGRFSGRQFSNSRSEMNVSTLELGDSALYLCASSGGPRQTVRTEAFFGQGTRLTVV.

This clonotype was counted only a few times. The chain has TRBV20-1 and TRBJ2-6; 8 bases are a match to TRBD1. The CDR3 spans 14 residues. Losses at the gene ends were 4 bases for V and 4 bases for J; bases not matched to a gene: 3. The germline V gene encodes CDR1 DFQATT and CDR2 SNEGSKA (reference sequence). CDR3 nucleotide sequence: TGCAGTGCTACGCGGACAGGGGGGGCCAACGTCCTGACTTTC. Its protein is CSATRTGGANVLTF.

This clonotype was counted a few times. This chain joins TRBV12-3 or TRBV12-4 and TRBJ2-7; D unresolved. This CDR3 is built from 12 residues. V shed 5 bases and J shed 2 bases, with 7 bases lying between them. DNA of the CDR3: TGTGCCAGCAGTATTGACCCCTACGAGCAGTACTTC. The encoded protein is CASSIDPYEQYF.

This clonotype was seen a few times. CDR3 sequence reads: CASKGEGNTEAFF. CDR3 DNA: TGTGCCAGCAAAGGCGAGGGGAACACTGAAGCTTTCTTT. This chain uses TRBV10-3 with TRBJ1-1, with D hard to call. Trimming left V 10 bases short and J 1 base short, with 13 bases between. Germline CDR1 and CDR2: ENHRY and SYGVKD. The CDR3 has 13 residues.

The chain links TRBV6-2 or TRBV6-3 to TRBJ2-7; 8 bases fit TRBD2. Germline trimming cut 6 bases from V and 7 bases from J; bases unmatched to any gene: 11. CDR3 length: 14 amino acids. The germline V gene encodes CDR1 MNHEY and CDR2 SVGEGT. CDR3 nucleotide sequence: TGTGCCAGCAGACAAACCGGGGGGGCCGGAGAGCAGTACTTC. It codes for CASRQTGGAGEQYF.

The rearrangement uses TRBV28 and TRBJ2-4; 8 bases are shared with TRBD1. Per the germline V gene, CDR1 is MDHEN and CDR2 is SYDVKM. The CDR3 spans 17 residues. V shed 3 bases, J shed 8 bases, and the junction held 15 bases outside the gene matches. The CDR3 is CASSLGYRGSMGDIQYF. CDR3 bases: TGTGCCAGCAGTTTGGGGTACAGGGGGTCAATGGGAGACATTCAGTACTTC.

The rearrangement joins TRBV20-1 to TRBJ1-2, with D maybe TRBD1 (5 bases). The V end lost 6 bases, the J end lost 4 bases, and 15 bases lay between the germline ends. The CDR3 loop spans 13 amino acids. Germline V gives CDR1 DFQATT, CDR2 SNEGSKA (reference sequence). The CDR3 region is CSATWTGLYGYTF. The CDR3 DNA sequence: TGCAGTGCCACATGGACGGGACTCTATGGCTACACCTTC.

The rearrangement links TRBV5-1 to TRBJ2-3, with D unclear. Germline loops: CDR1 SGHRS, CDR2 YFSETQ. Trimming took off 0 bases at V and 2 bases at J, with 10 bases between the two ends. The CDR3 has 15 amino acids. Here the CDR3 DNA reads TGCGCCAGCAGCTTGGGGTGGACGCACACAGATACGCAGTATTTT. Residues: CASSLGWTHTDTQYF.

This clonotype was recorded only once. This chain links TRBV29-1 with TRBJ1-1; D ambiguous. Trimming took off 4 bases at V and 10 bases at J, with 13 bases between the two ends. Germline loops: CDR1 SQVTM, CDR2 ANQGSEA. The CDR3 covers 11 residues. This CDR3 reads CSVGRNLGAFF. DNA for the CDR3: TGCAGCGTTGGTCGAAACCTTGGAGCTTTCTTT. Drawing the rest from reference TRBV29-1 and TRBJ1-1, the complete variable domain is SAVISQKPSRDICQRGTSLTIQCQVDSQVTMMFWYRQQPGQSLTLIATANQGSEATYESGFVIDKFPISRPNLTFSTLTVSNMSPEDSSIYLCSVGRNLGAFFGQGTRLTVV.

V and J are TRBV24-1 and TRBJ2-2; D may be TRBD1 (6 bases). Between the trimmed V and J ends, which lost 6 bases and 0 bases, there was a span of 10 bases. Germline V gene sequence: CDR1 KGHDR, CDR2 SFDVKD. The CDR3 has 15 residues. The CDR3 DNA is TGTGCCACCAGTCGGACAGCACCGAACACCGGGGAGCTGTTTTTT. Protein: CATSRTAPNTGELFF.

This clonotype was seen only a few times. This sequence joins TRBV28 and TRBJ2-2; D gene uncertain. CDR3 length: 17 amino acids. Germline V gene lookup returns CDR1 MDHEN and CDR2 SYDVKM. The V and J ends lost 6 bases and 6 bases respectively, with 23 bases between them. CDR3 coding DNA: TGTGCCAGCAGCTTCCTCCTTAGGGCCTCAGGCCCCGGGGAGCTGTTTTTT. Encoded protein: CASSFLLRASGPGELFF.

The J gene is TRBJ2-7, the V gene TRBV7-2; unclear D gene. The germline V gene encodes CDR1 SGHTA and CDR2 FQGNSA. The CDR3 has 12 amino acids. Trimming took off 1 base at V and 10 bases at J, with 11 bases between the two ends. CDR3 sequence: CASSLVGGRQYF. The CDR3 DNA reads as TGTGCCAGCAGCTTAGTCGGCGGCCGTCAGTACTTC.

In this sample, this clonotype turned up a few times. The chain recombines TRBV7-2 with TRBJ1-6; perhaps TRBD1 as D (5 bases). The V gene's germline CDR1 is SGHTA and CDR2 FQGNSA. Trimming cost V 4 bases and J 10 bases, with 14 bases left between them. This CDR3 spans 14 amino acids. Here the CDR3 reads CASSYGTTSSPLHF. The CDR3 DNA sequence: TGTGCCAGCAGCTACGGGACTACTTCATCACCCCTCCACTTT.